One and the same sample provided the 3 T cell receptor beta chains below, sequenced in a study of T cells in tumors after PD-1 blockade. Using immunoSEQ multiplex PCR, the repertoire was profiled, and TCRdb retains in-frame clones only, with some absent. The sample has tens of thousands of clones; around 80% are singletons. Sequencing used PBMCs, obtained before anti-PD-1 treatment. These receptors came from a human donor with basal cell carcinoma.

V is TRBV5-5 and J is TRBJ1-5; D is unresolved. The V gene's germline CDR1 is SGHKS and CDR2 YYEKEE (reference sequence). The CDR3 length is 14 residues. The ends were cut back, 4 bases at V and 3 bases at J, with 11 bases in the middle. The CDR3 DNA follows: TGTGCCAGCAGCCGCCGCACAGACAATCAGCCCCAGCATTTT. It yields the protein CASSRRTDNQPQHF. Full variable domain (outside the CDR3, taken from reference TRBV5-5 and TRBJ1-5): DAGVTQSPTHLIKTRGQQVTLRCSPISGHKSVSWYQQVLGQGPQFIFQYYEKEERGRGNFPDRFSARQFPNYSSELNVNALLLGDSALYLCASSRRTDNQPQHFGDGTRLSIL.

The V and J genes are TRBV4-1 and TRBJ2-2; D remains ambiguous. The germline CDR1 and CDR2 sequences are MGHRA and YSYEKL. The germline V and J ends were trimmed by 0 bases and 6 bases, with 14 bases remaining between them. There are 16 residues in the CDR3. In DNA, the CDR3 is TGCGCCAGCAGCCAAGACTTGGGCTCCCAGGCCGGGGAGCTGTTTTTT. The encoded protein is CASSQDLGSQAGELFF.

The rearrangement uses TRBV6-4 and TRBJ2-5, with no clear D. The length of the CDR3 is 10 residues. Between the trimmed V and J ends, which lost 6 bases and 1 base, there was a span of 0 bases. Germline-derived CDR1 and CDR2 are MRHNA and SNTAGT. In DNA, the CDR3 is TGTGCCAGCAGCCAAGAGACCCAGTACTTC. This translates into CASSQETQYF.